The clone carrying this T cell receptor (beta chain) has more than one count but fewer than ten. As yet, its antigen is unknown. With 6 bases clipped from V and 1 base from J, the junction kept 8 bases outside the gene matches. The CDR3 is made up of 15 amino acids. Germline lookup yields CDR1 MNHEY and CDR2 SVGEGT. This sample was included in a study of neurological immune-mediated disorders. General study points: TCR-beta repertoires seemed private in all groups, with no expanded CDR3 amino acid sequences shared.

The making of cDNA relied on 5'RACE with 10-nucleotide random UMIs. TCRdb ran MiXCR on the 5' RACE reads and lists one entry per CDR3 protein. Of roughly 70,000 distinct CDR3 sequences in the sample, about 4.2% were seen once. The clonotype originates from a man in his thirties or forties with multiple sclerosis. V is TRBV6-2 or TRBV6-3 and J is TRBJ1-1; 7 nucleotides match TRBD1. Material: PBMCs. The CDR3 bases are TGTGCCAGCAGCCTCTCCAGGGGGGGGAACACTGAAGCTTTCTTT. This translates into CASSLSRGGNTEAFF.